This record looks at one TCR beta chain sequence and its context. Its antigen target is currently unknown. No much larger clone is present one base from it, and per-base qualities are unavailable. The data stem from a study of glioma-infiltrating T cells (dated by TCRdb to the mid-2010s). Background on the whole study: Sequencing of TCR alpha- and beta-chain repertoires was performed on glioma tissue, on non-neoplastic brain tissue, and on matched peripheral blood mononuclear cells. To measure divergence between tissue and blood T-cell populations, each tissue-infiltrating repertoire was compared with the peripheral blood repertoire of the same patient. The paired cohort was made up of three low-grade glioma patients, eight primary glioblastoma patients and three non-glioma patients who contributed non-neoplastic brain tissue. The investigation overall reported the following: Very few CDR3 sequences were shared between tissue and blood, attributed to high CDR3 diversity and limited sampling. In non-neoplastic patients, VJ-independent divergence between tissue and blood fell below expectation, whereas in all gliomas, and especially in low-grade gliomas, the divergence rose above expectation. The group comparisons were based on small numbers of patients: three non-neoplastic, three low-grade glioma and several glioblastoma patients.

Including the terminal cysteine and phenylalanine, the CDR3 comprises 13 residues. Kept here is only the CDR3 DNA, which spans 39 bases and is read in frame from base 1. Per the germline V gene (reference sequence), LNHDA is the CDR1 and SQIVND is the CDR2. Trimming takes 7 bases from V and 2 bases from J, and the germline ends sit 11 bases apart. The iRepertoire nested amplicon-rescue multiplex PCR (arm-PCR) platform was used to amplify TCR alpha and beta CDR3 regions from RNA. The input for one-step reverse transcription and amplification was roughly 90-450 ng of either tissue mRNA or PBMC total RNA. Following bead purification, Illumina adapters were added by a secondary multiplex PCR, and the libraries were gel-purified between 200 and 400 bp. Libraries carried internal 6-nucleotide barcodes used for demultiplexing. Sequencing of the libraries was done on an Illumina MiSeq using 2x220 or 2x250 nucleotide paired-end reads. The authors' analysis ran thus. FLASH 1.2.11 was used to merge paired reads, and BWA-MEM then aligned the reads to the GRCh37 human genome before TRA and TRB reads were extracted. V and J assignment used an IMGT-derived reference of cassette sequences and CDR3 motifs that included pseudogenes. Reads were translated in three frames, and productive CDR3s were defined as those with a C...FGXG motif and no stop codons. Clonotypes were defined as unique combinations of V-J cassette pair and CDR3 amino acid sequence. Reads were filtered by Hamming distance, with the threshold set by the sequence error rate of each sample in mapped regions. Clones were called with MiXCR by TCRdb after fastp trimmed the public reads at Q25, and only in-frame beta chains were retained. Entries are consolidated by CDR3 protein sequence, retaining the most common genes and DNA. TCRdb's processing, not the authors' own work, is the source of the V and J calls. The sample contains more than 95,000 distinct CDR3 sequences, roughly 24% of them found a single time. The ten top clones hold about 15% of the sample.

Material for sequencing was glioma tissue, nonneoplastic brain tissue, or PBMCs (not recorded which). The chain is made from TRBV19 and TRBJ1-1, with the D segment identity uncertain. The sequence was collected from a human donor with low-grade glioma or glioblastoma, undergoing nonglioma brain surgery, or in good health (not recorded which). The CDR3 reads CASTQIFNTEAFF. The sequenced DNA: TGTGCCAGTACCCAAATCTTTAACACTGAAGCTTTCTTT.